Shown below are 18 T cell receptor beta chains from a single sample sequenced in a study of shared clonotypes between healthy human individuals. Assay: immunoSEQ multiplex PCR; the TCRdb copy retains only in-frame clones and omits some. Altogether about 600,000 clones are present, almost 97% being singletons, with the ten largest covering 0.057%. The sample taken for sequencing was naive CD4+ T cells sorted from blood. The subset is: CD45RA+ positively selected. All receptors derive from a woman in her thirties in good health.

This clone was seen once. This rearrangement joins TRBV27 to TRBJ1-2, with unresolved D. CDR1 is MNHEY, CDR2 SMNVEV, per germline (reference sequence). CDR3 length: 16 residues. Trimming left V 5 bases short and J 5 bases short, with 21 bases between. CDR3 sequence (DNA): TGTGCCAGCAGTCCGCGAGGCGGACGAGAACTATATGGCTACACCTTC. Encoded protein: CASSPRGGRELYGYTF.

The chain joins TRBV19 to TRBJ2-7, with TRBD2 identical over 10 bases. Germline-derived CDR1 and CDR2 are LNHDA and SQIVND (reference sequence). V dropped 7 bases and J dropped 4; count of bases not matched to a gene: 10. The CDR3 has 15 amino acids. CDR3 coding DNA: TGTGCCAGTACCCCGAGACTAGCGGGCCTTTACGAGCAGTACTTC. The encoded protein is CASTPRLAGLYEQYF.

The V gene is TRBV5-6, the J gene TRBJ1-1, with TRBD1 identical over 8 bases. Trimming removed 2 bases from V and 0 bases from J; junction bases left unmatched: 3. CDR3 length: 15 residues. Germline assignment: CDR1 SGHDT and CDR2 YYEEEE. The DNA for the CDR3 is TGTGCCAGCAGCTTCGGACAGGGATTGAACACTGAAGCTTTCTTT. As protein: CASSFGQGLNTEAFF.

V and J are TRBV2 and TRBJ2-5, with D tentatively TRBD2 (6 bases). The ends were cut back, 6 bases at V and 5 bases at J, with 10 bases in the middle. CDR1 is SNHLY, CDR2 FYNNEI, per germline. The CDR3 covers 12 residues. The CDR3 loop reads CASRLGGETQYF. CDR3 sequence (DNA): TGTGCCAGCAGACTAGGAGGGGAGACCCAGTACTTC.

The chain recombines TRBV5-4 with TRBJ2-3, with TRBD2 matching 14 bases. Unmatched junction bases numbered 6, after V lost 4 bases and J lost 2 bases. The CDR3 runs 17 residues. Germline-derived CDR1 and CDR2 are SGHNT and YYREEE (reference sequence). As DNA, the CDR3 is TGTGCCAGCAGCCTGACGGGACTAGCGGGAGACACAGATACGCAGTATTTT. Its translation is CASSLTGLAGDTDTQYF.

The chain uses TRBV11-2 and TRBJ2-7; 7 bases are a match to TRBD1. CDR1 is SGHAT and CDR2 is FQNNGV in the germline V gene. V shed 4 bases and J 2 bases; nucleotides not matched to a gene: 20. The CDR3 has 19 amino acids. The CDR3 here is CASSSRRENQGDGTYEQYF. The CDR3 region has the DNA TGTGCCAGCAGCTCACGAAGAGAGAATCAGGGGGATGGAACCTACGAGCAGTACTTC.

This chain connects TRBV27 to TRBJ2-1; D is unresolved. The ends were cut back, 6 bases at V and 0 bases at J, with 15 bases in the middle. CDR3 length: 16 residues. The germline gives CDR1 MNHEY, CDR2 SMNVEV (reference sequence). The CDR3, as DNA: TGTGCCAGCAGGATGGGCGGAGAGAGCTCCTACAATGAGCAGTTCTTC. Protein product: CASRMGGESSYNEQFF.

The gene calls are TRBV28 and TRBJ1-2; D gene ambiguous. The CDR3 has 14 residues. CDR1 MDHEN and CDR2 SYDVKM come from the germline V gene. The V end was cut by 2 bases, the J end by 3 bases, with 10 bases between. CDR3 protein: CASSLGQAHYGYTF. CDR3 coding DNA: TGTGCCAGCAGTTTAGGGCAGGCCCACTATGGCTACACCTTC.

The chain carries TRBV28 and TRBJ2-7, with 7 bases that match TRBD1. The V gene's germline CDR1 is MDHEN and CDR2 SYDVKM. The V and J ends lost 5 bases and 2 bases, in that order; junction bases with no gene match: 6. CDR3 length equals 14 residues. The CDR3 spells CASSRKGAAYEQYF. The CDR3 DNA reads TGTGCCAGCAGTCGGAAGGGGGCCGCCTACGAGCAGTACTTC.

The gene calls are TRBV27 and TRBJ1-6; D unresolved. The CDR3 runs 15 residues. V lost 3 bases, J lost 5 bases, and 11 bases lay in between. Germline V lookup: CDR1 MNHEY, CDR2 SMNVEV (reference sequence). CDR3 DNA sequence: TGTGCCAGCAGTTTTAGAACACTGAATAATTCACCCCTCCACTTT. This codes for CASSFRTLNNSPLHF.

The chain employs TRBV6-4 and TRBJ2-4, with unresolved D. Germline CDR1 MRHNA, CDR2 SNTAGT. The CDR3 runs 13 residues. Trimming took off 8 bases at V and 4 bases at J, with 12 bases between the two ends. The CDR3 coding sequence is TGTGCCAGCCCGAGCGTCCCTAAAAACATTCAGTACTTC. Its translation is CASPSVPKNIQYF.

V usage is TRBV6-5 and J usage is TRBJ1-2, with TRBD1 as a possible D gene (6 bases). This CDR3 contains 13 residues. V was pared by 6 bases and J by 3 bases, with 11 bases between. CDR1 and CDR2 (germline): MNHEY, SVGAGI. CDR3 coding DNA: TGTGCCAGCAGCCAACAGGGTGACTATGGCTACACCTTC. Residues: CASSQQGDYGYTF.

The J gene is TRBJ2-7, the V gene TRBV5-1; 9 bases align to TRBD2. The J segment lost 1 base and the V segment lost 4 bases, leaving 3 bases of the junction unmatched. Germline lookup yields CDR1 SGHRS and CDR2 YFSETQ. The CDR3 is made up of 14 amino acids. Here the CDR3 reads CASSLREGSYEQYF. In DNA, the CDR3 is TGCGCCAGCAGCCTGCGGGAGGGATCCTACGAGCAGTACTTC. The full variable domain, completed using reference TRBV5-1 and TRBJ2-7, is KAGVTQTPRYLIKTRGQQVTLSCSPISGHRSVSWYQQTPGQGLQFLFEYFSETQRNKGNFPGRFSGRQFSNSRSEMNVSTLELGDSALYLCASSLREGSYEQYFGPGTRLTVT.

This chain uses TRBV27 with TRBJ2-6; D unclear. This CDR3 region has 15 residues. Trimming shortened V by 2 bases and J by 2 bases, and 7 bases separated the two germline ends. Germline V gene sequence: CDR1 MNHEY, CDR2 SMNVEV (reference sequence). The CDR3 coding sequence is TGTGCCAGCAGTTTACGCTCGCCTGGGGCCAACGTCCTGACTTTC. Its translation is CASSLRSPGANVLTF.

This clone came up once. This rearrangement joins TRBV27 to TRBJ1-2, with 7 bases that match TRBD1. The CDR3 totals 15 residues. Looked up from germline, CDR1 is MNHEY and CDR2 is SMNVEV (reference sequence). Trimming removed 5 bases from V and 6 bases from J; junction bases left unmatched: 12. The CDR3 DNA reads as TGTGCCAGCAGTGGAGGGGCAGGGGGAAAGGATGGCTACACCTTC. This encodes CASSGGAGGKDGYTF.

The rearrangement joins TRBV18 to TRBJ2-2; TRBD2 matches 9 bases. The trim removed 3 bases at V and 7 bases at J, leaving 9 bases unmatched. This CDR3 is built from 16 residues. CDR1 is KGHSH and CDR2 is LQKENI in the germline V gene. CDR3 region: CASSPSRGRAGGELFF. Written as DNA, the CDR3 is TGTGCCAGCTCACCGTCCCGCGGGAGGGCCGGCGGGGAGCTGTTTTTT.

The V gene is TRBV4-2, the J gene TRBJ1-2, with D maybe TRBD1 (5 bases). CDR1 and CDR2 (germline): LGHNA, YNFKEQ. The V end was cut by 0 bases, the J end by 5 bases, with 10 bases between. The length of the CDR3 is 14 residues. CDR3 coding DNA: TGTGCCAGCAGCCAAGACCCGGGACCGTATGGCTACACCTTC. Translated, it gives CASSQDPGPYGYTF.

V is TRBV28 and J is TRBJ2-3; TRBD2 matches 8 bases. The CDR3 is made up of 15 amino acids. Germline-derived CDR1 and CDR2 are MDHEN and SYDVKM. The junction had 9 bases not matched to a gene; V was cut back by 6 bases and J by 4 bases. The CDR3 here is CASSRTSFSADTQYF. The CDR3 DNA reads TGTGCCAGCAGCCGGACTAGCTTTTCCGCAGATACGCAGTATTTT.